This T cell receptor (beta chain) comes out of a study of technical replicates of blood from a handful of donors. The CDR3 contains 15 residues. J was trimmed by 3 bases and V by 2 bases; bases with no gene match: 5. Germline CDR1 and CDR2: KGHSH and LQKENI. Libraries were prepared by immunoSEQ multiplex PCR; TCRdb keeps only in-frame clonotypes and omits some of them. In the table there are over 55,000 clones, around 90% of which are singletons. The chain combines TRBV18 with TRBJ2-7; the match to TRBD2 covers 9 bases. Sample: PBMCs. The TCR was taken from a human donor in good health. Some clones in this sample may be carry-over from other donors' samples. The CDR3 loop is CASSPSGRSFYEQYF. As DNA, the CDR3 is TGTGCCAGCTCACCAAGCGGGAGGAGTTTCTACGAGCAGTACTTC.